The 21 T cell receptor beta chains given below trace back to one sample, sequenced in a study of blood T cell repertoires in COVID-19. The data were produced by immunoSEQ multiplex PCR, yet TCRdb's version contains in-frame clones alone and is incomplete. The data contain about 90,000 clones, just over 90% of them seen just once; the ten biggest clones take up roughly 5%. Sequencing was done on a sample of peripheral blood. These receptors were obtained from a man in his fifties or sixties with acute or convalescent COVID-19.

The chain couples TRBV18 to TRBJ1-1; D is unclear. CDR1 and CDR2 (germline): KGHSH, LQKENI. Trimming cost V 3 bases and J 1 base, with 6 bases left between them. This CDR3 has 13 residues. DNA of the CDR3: TGTGCCAGCTCACCCACAGAGAACACTGAAGCTTTCTTT. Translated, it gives CASSPTENTEAFF. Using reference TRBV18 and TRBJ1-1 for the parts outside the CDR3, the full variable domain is NAGVMQNPRHLVRRRGQEARLRCSPMKGHSHVYWYRQLPEEGLKFMVYLQKENIIDESGMPKERFSAEFPKEGPSILRIQQVVRGDSAAYFCASSPTENTEAFFGQGTRLTVV.

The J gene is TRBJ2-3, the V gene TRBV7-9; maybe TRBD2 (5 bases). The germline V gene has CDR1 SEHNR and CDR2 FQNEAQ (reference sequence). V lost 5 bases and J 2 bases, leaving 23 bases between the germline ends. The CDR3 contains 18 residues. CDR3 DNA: TGTGCCAGCAGCCCGAGTAGTATAGGAGGACCGTTCACAGATACGCAGTATTTT. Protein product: CASSPSSIGGPFTDTQYF.

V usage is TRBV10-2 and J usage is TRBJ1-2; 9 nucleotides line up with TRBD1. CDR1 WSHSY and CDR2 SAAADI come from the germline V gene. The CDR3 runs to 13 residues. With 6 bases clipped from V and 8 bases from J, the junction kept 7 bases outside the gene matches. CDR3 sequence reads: CASSQTGGQGYTF. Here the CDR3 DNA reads TGCGCCAGCAGCCAGACAGGGGGTCAGGGCTACACCTTC.

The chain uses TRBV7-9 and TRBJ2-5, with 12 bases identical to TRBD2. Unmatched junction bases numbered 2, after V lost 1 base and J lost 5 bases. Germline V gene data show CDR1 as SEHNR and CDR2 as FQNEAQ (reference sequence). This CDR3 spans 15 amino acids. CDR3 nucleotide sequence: TGTGCCAGCAGCTTAGAAGGGACTAGCGGGGAGACCCAGTACTTC. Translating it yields CASSLEGTSGETQYF.

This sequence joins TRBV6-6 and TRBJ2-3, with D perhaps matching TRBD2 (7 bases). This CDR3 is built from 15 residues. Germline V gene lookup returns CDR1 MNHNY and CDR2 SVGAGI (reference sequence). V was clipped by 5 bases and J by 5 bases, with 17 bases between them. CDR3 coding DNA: TGTGCCAGCAGTCGAAATGGGGGGGGGCAAGATACGCAGTATTTT. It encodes CASSRNGGGQDTQYF.

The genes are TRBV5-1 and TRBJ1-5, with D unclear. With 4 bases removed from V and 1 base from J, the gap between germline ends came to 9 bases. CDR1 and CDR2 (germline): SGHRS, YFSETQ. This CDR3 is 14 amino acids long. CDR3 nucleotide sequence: TGCGCCAGCAGCGCGCACCCGAGCAATCAGCCCCAGCATTTT. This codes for CASSAHPSNQPQHF.

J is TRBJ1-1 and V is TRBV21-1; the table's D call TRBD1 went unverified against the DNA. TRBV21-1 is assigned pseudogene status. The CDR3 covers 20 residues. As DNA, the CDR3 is TGTGCCAGCATAGAGAGTCGGATGGTAGACAGGGCAGGTGTGAACACTGAAGCTTTCTTT. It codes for CASIESRMVDRAGVNTEAFF.

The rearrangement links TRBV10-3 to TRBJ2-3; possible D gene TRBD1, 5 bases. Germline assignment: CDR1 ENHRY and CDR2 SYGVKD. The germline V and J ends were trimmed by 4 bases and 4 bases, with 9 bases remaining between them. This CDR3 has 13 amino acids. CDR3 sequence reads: CAISGRDADTQYF. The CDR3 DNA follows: TGTGCCATCAGTGGCAGGGATGCAGATACGCAGTATTTT.

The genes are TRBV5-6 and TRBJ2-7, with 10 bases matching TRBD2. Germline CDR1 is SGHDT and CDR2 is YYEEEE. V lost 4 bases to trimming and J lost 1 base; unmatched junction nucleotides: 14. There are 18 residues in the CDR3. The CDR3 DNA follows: TGTGCCAGCAGCACATTAAAGTTCCCTAGCGGGGGTTCCTACGAGCAGTACTTC. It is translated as CASSTLKFPSGGSYEQYF.

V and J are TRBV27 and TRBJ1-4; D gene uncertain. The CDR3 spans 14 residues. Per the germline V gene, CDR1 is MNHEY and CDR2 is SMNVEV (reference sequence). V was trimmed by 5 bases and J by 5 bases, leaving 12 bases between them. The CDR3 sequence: CASSRWALNEKLFF. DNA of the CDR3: TGTGCCAGCAGTCGGTGGGCCCTCAATGAAAAACTGTTTTTT.

The DNA for the CDR3 is TGCGCCAGCAGCTGGCCCGCTAGTTCCGAGCAGTACTTC. It yields the protein CASSWPASSEQYF. The rearrangement joins TRBV5-1 to TRBJ2-7; no reliable D call. With 3 bases removed from V and 6 bases from J, the gap between germline ends came to 13 bases. CDR1 SGHRS and CDR2 YFSETQ come from the germline V gene. The CDR3 is made up of 13 amino acids.

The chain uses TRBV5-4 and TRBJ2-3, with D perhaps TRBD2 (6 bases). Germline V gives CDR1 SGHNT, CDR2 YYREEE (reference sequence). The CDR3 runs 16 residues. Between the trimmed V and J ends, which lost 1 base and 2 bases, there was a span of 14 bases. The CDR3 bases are TGTGCCAGCAGCTTGCTAGCGCGAGTTAACACAGATACGCAGTATTTT. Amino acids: CASSLLARVNTDTQYF.

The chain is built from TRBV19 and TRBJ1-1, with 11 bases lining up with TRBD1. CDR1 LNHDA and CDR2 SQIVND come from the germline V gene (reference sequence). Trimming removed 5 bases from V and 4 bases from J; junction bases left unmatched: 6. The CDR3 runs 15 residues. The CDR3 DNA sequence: TGTGCCAGTAGTCATCCCGGGACAGGGGGCACTGAAGCTTTCTTT. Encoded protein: CASSHPGTGGTEAFF.

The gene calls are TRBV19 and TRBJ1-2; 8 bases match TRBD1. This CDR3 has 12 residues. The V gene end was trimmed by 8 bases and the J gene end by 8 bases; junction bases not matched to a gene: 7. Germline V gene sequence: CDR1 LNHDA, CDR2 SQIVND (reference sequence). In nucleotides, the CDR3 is TGTGCCAGTCGGACAGGGCTGCAAGGCTACACCTTC. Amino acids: CASRTGLQGYTF.

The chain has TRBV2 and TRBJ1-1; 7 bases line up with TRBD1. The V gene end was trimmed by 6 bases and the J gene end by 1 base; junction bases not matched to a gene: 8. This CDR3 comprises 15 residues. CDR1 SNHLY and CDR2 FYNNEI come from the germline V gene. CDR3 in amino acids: CASREFRGTNTEAFF. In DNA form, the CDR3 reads TGTGCCAGCAGGGAATTCAGGGGGACGAACACTGAAGCTTTCTTT.

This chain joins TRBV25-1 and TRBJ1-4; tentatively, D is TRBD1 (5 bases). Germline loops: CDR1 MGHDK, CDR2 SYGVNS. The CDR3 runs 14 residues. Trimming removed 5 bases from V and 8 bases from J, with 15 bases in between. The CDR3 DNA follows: TGTGCCAGCAGTAGTCCAGGGTATGTGGAAAAACTGTTTTTT. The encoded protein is CASSSPGYVEKLFF.

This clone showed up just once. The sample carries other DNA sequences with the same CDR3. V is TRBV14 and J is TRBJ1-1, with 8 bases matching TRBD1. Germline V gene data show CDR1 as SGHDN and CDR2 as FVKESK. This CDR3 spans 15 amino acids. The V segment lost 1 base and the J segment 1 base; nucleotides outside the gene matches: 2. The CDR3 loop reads CASSQGTGPNTEAFF. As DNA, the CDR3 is TGTGCCAGCAGCCAAGGGACAGGGCCGAACACTGAAGCTTTCTTT. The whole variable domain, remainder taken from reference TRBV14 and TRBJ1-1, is EAGVTQFPSHSVIEKGQTVTLRCDPISGHDNLYWYRRVMGKEIKFLLHFVKESKQDESGMPNNRFLAERTGGTYSTLKVQPAELEDSGVYFCASSQGTGPNTEAFFGQGTRLTVV.

The CDR3 here is CASSRNGQTYEQYF. In DNA form, the CDR3 reads TGTGCCAGCTCCCGCAACGGACAGACTTACGAGCAGTACTTC. The chain carries TRBV18 and TRBJ2-7, with a possible D match to TRBD1 (6 bases). Germline lookup yields CDR1 KGHSH and CDR2 LQKENI. With 6 bases removed from V and 4 bases from J, the gap between germline ends came to 16 bases. This CDR3 has 14 residues.

The CDR3 region has the DNA TGTGCCAGCAGTTACCTGTCCGGGCGGGACCCCTACGAGCAGTACTTC. This translates into CASSYLSGRDPYEQYF. The V call is TRBV6-5, the J call TRBJ2-7; D may be TRBD2 (6 bases). Trimming took 2 bases from V and 2 from J, leaving 16 bases between them. Germline assignment: CDR1 MNHEY and CDR2 SVGAGI. The CDR3 runs 16 residues.

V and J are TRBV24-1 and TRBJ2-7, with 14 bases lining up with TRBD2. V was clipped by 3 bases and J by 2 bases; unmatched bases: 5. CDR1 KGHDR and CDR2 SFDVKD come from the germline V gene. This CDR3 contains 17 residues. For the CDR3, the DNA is TGTGCCACCAGTGATCCCGGGACTAGCGGGAGCACCTACGAGCAGTACTTC. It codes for CATSDPGTSGSTYEQYF.

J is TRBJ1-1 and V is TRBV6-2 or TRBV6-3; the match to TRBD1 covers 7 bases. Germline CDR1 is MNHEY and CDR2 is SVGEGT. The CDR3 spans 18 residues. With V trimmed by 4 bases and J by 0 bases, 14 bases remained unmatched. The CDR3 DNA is TGTGCCAGCAGTTCCCATAGTCTGGGACAGCGTATGAACACTGAAGCTTTCTTT. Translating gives CASSSHSLGQRMNTEAFF.